Following are 20 T cell receptor beta chains from one sample sequenced in a study of blood T cell repertoires in COVID-19. The method was immunoSEQ multiplex PCR; TCRdb's version includes in-frame clones alone and lacks a portion of them. The data contain about 80,000 clones, 70% to 90% of them singletons. Sample: peripheral blood. These receptors were collected from a woman older than 75 with active or convalescent COVID-19.

The chain combines TRBV3-1 (or the pseudogene TRBV3-2) with TRBJ2-1, with 7 bases identical to TRBD2. This CDR3 spans 19 amino acids. V lost 7 bases and J lost 2; bases outside the gene matches: 20. The germline V gene encodes CDR1 LGHDT and CDR2 YNNKEL (reference sequence). The CDR3 region has the DNA TGTGCCAGCATCAGCTTTCCCCTAGCGGTCCCCATCCCCTACAATGAGCAGTTCTTC. Protein sequence: CASISFPLAVPIPYNEQFF.

The chain joins TRBV5-4 to TRBJ2-5; tentatively, D is TRBD2 (6 bases). V was clipped by 8 bases and J by 0 bases, with 26 bases between them. Germline CDR1 SGHNT, CDR2 YYREEE (reference sequence). This CDR3 has 18 residues. This chain's CDR3 is CARGPGLNINRYQETQYF. CDR3 DNA: TGTGCCAGGGGACCGGGACTCAATATTAACCGGTACCAAGAGACCCAGTACTTC. Complete variable domain (other parts from reference TRBV5-4 and TRBJ2-5): ETGVTQSPTHLIKTRGQQVTLRCSSQSGHNTVSWYQQALGQGPQFIFQYYREEENGRGNFPPRFSGLQFPNYSSELNVNALELDDSALYLCARGPGLNINRYQETQYFGPGTRLLVL.

This clone showed up just a few times. This chain connects TRBV14 to TRBJ2-5; 9 nucleotides line up with TRBD1. Germline V gene sequence: CDR1 SGHDN, CDR2 FVKESK. This CDR3 comprises 14 residues. Germline trimming cut 4 bases from V and 3 bases from J; bases unmatched to any gene: 3. This CDR3 reads CASSLRTGEETQYF. For the CDR3, the DNA is TGTGCCAGCAGCCTCAGGACAGGGGAAGAGACCCAGTACTTC.

CDR3 sequence: CASSQVEGLGYTF. CDR3 bases: TGCGCCAGCAGCCAGGTGGAGGGATTAGGCTACACCTTC. The chain carries TRBV4-3 and TRBJ1-2; no reliable D call. This CDR3 is 13 amino acids long. Trimming pared 3 bases from V and 8 bases from J, leaving 13 bases between. Germline V gene lookup returns CDR1 LGHNA and CDR2 YSLEER.

The chain is built from TRBV7-9 and TRBJ2-6; 8 positions match TRBD2. V shed 5 bases, J shed 0 bases, and the junction held 3 bases outside the gene matches. CDR1 and CDR2 from the germline V gene are SEHNR and FQNEAQ (reference sequence). The CDR3 is 16 amino acids. The CDR3 bases are TGTGCCAGCAGCCGCGGGGGGATCTCTGGGGCCAACGTCCTGACTTTC. Amino acids: CASSRGGISGANVLTF. Full variable domain (missing parts from reference TRBV7-9 and TRBJ2-6): DTGVSQNPRHKITKRGQNVTFRCDPISEHNRLYWYRQTLGQGPEFLTYFQNEAQLEKSRLLSDRFSAERPKGSFSTLEIQRTEQGDSAMYLCASSRGGISGANVLTFGAGSRLTVL.

There are a few counts of this clone. V and J are TRBV24-1 and TRBJ2-2; possible D gene TRBD2, 7 bases. From germline, CDR1 is KGHDR and CDR2 SFDVKD. CDR3 length equals 18 residues. V dropped 3 bases and J dropped 7 bases, with 23 bases sitting between them. CDR3 bases: TGTGCCACCAGTGATAGGGTGTTATCGGGGGGCCGTGGCGGGGAGCTGTTTTTT. Its translation is CATSDRVLSGGRGGELFF.

CDR3 in amino acids: CASRTGQGANEKLFF. CDR3 bases: TGTGCCAGCAGAACAGGACAGGGGGCGAATGAAAAACTGTTTTTT. The genes are TRBV6-5 and TRBJ1-4, with 11 bases lining up with TRBD1. J gave up 5 bases and V 6 bases, and 5 bases lay outside the gene matches. The V gene's germline CDR1 is MNHEY and CDR2 SVGAGI. This CDR3 has 15 amino acids.

The gene calls are TRBV4-1 and TRBJ1-4, with 8 nucleotides matching TRBD1. The CDR3 sequence is 18 residues long. The trim removed 7 bases at V and 1 base at J, leaving 14 bases unmatched. CDR1 MGHRA and CDR2 YSYEKL come from the germline V gene. This CDR3 reads CASKKSGGIIGTNEKLFF. CDR3 bases: TGCGCCAGCAAAAAGTCAGGGGGCATTATCGGAACTAATGAAAAACTGTTTTTT.

This sequence joins TRBV6-5 and TRBJ2-4; TRBD1 aligns across 8 bases. This CDR3 region has 13 residues. Germline assignment: CDR1 MNHEY and CDR2 SVGAGI. Germline trimming cut 6 bases from V and 12 bases from J; bases unmatched to any gene: 10. CDR3 residues: CASSYPTGGAQYF. The CDR3 bases are TGTGCCAGCAGCTACCCAACAGGGGGAGCTCAGTACTTC.

CDR3 region: CASSLGAKNTGELFF. CDR3 nucleotide sequence: TGTGCCAGCAGTTTGGGGGCTAAGAACACCGGGGAGCTGTTTTTT. The rearrangement uses TRBV27 and TRBJ2-2; D possibly corresponds to TRBD1 (6 bases). The germline CDR1 and CDR2 sequences are MNHEY and SMNVEV (reference sequence). This CDR3 is built from 15 residues. V was trimmed by 3 bases and J by 1 base, leaving 9 bases between them.

This sequence joins TRBV23-1 and TRBJ2-2, with TRBD1 identical over 8 bases. TRBV23-1 is recorded as an ORF, its role being uncertain. The junction had 1 base not matched to a gene; V was cut back by 6 bases and J by 4 bases. This CDR3 region has 13 residues. The CDR3 protein is CASSGQGTGELFF. CDR3 DNA sequence: TGCGCCAGCAGCGGACAGGGCACCGGGGAGCTGTTTTTT.

The V and J genes are TRBV9 and TRBJ2-1; 7 positions agree with TRBD1. Germline V gives CDR1 SGDLS, CDR2 YYNGEE. CDR3 size: 15 residues. Trimming removed 4 bases from V and 0 bases from J; junction bases left unmatched: 4. The CDR3 nucleotides read TGTGCCAGCAGCCCACGGGACAGCTCCTACAATGAGCAGTTCTTC. Translating gives CASSPRDSSYNEQFF. The variable domain in full, completed from reference TRBV9 and TRBJ2-1, reads DSGVTQTPKHLITATGQRVTLRCSPRSGDLSVYWYQQSLDQGLQFLIQYYNGEERAKGNILERFSAQQFPDLHSELNLSSLELGDSALYFCASSPRDSSYNEQFFGPGTRLTVL.

The gene calls are TRBV15 and TRBJ2-5; 7 nucleotides line up with TRBD1. Germline values: CDR1 LNHNV, CDR2 YYDKDF (reference sequence). The CDR3 runs to 16 residues. V shed 3 bases, J shed 4 bases, and the junction held 11 bases outside the gene matches. This chain's CDR3 is CATSSGHDRAGETQYF. The CDR3 DNA follows: TGTGCCACCAGCAGTGGACACGACAGGGCGGGAGAGACCCAGTACTTC.

The chain is built from TRBV18 and TRBJ2-7; D perhaps matches TRBD2 (6 bases). V was cut by 3 bases and J by 2 bases, with 8 bases left in between. The CDR3 is 13 amino acids. Germline V gene lookup returns CDR1 KGHSH and CDR2 LQKENI. The CDR3, as DNA: TGTGCCAGCTCACCGGGACTGACCTACGAGCAGTACTTC. It codes for CASSPGLTYEQYF.

This clone is a singleton in its sample. This chain links TRBV3-1 (or the pseudogene TRBV3-2) with TRBJ1-4; tentatively, D is TRBD1 (6 bases). The CDR3 totals 15 residues. Germline-derived CDR1 and CDR2 are LGHDT and YNNKEL (reference sequence). V was shortened by 3 bases and J by 0 bases, with 8 bases between the two germline ends. CDR3 sequence (DNA): TGTGCCAGCAGCCAGACAGGACCAACTAATGAAAAACTGTTTTTT. This gives the protein CASSQTGPTNEKLFF.

The chain couples TRBV10-1 to TRBJ2-5; maybe TRBD2 (5 bases). CDR3 size: 15 residues. Trimming took 0 bases from V and 4 from J, leaving 12 bases between them. CDR1 and CDR2 from the germline V gene are WNHNN and SYGVQD (reference sequence). CDR3 DNA: TGCGCCAGCAGTGAGTCGAGTTCGGGAAGAGAGACCCAGTACTTC. Translating gives CASSESSSGRETQYF.

The J gene is TRBJ2-3, the V gene TRBV19; D not certain. This CDR3 has 14 amino acids. Per germline, CDR1 LNHDA and CDR2 SQIVND (reference sequence). Trimming removed 2 bases at V and 1 base at J, with 7 bases between. In DNA form, the CDR3 reads TGTGCCAGTAGTATATGGGCAGGCACAGATACGCAGTATTTT. This translates into CASSIWAGTDTQYF.

The chain couples TRBV18 to TRBJ2-7, with D maybe TRBD2 (6 bases). The CDR3 extends over 14 amino acids. Looked up from germline, CDR1 is KGHSH and CDR2 is LQKENI. V was shortened by 3 bases and J by 3 bases, with 12 bases between the two germline ends. The CDR3 spells CASSPGGSGYEQYF. The CDR3 nucleotides read TGTGCCAGCTCACCGGGGGGTAGCGGCTACGAGCAGTACTTC.

The rearrangement links TRBV10-3 to TRBJ2-5; tentatively, D is TRBD2 (7 bases). The CDR3 totals 17 residues. The V end lost 4 bases, the J end lost 5 bases, and 23 bases lay between the germline ends. Germline V gene data show CDR1 as ENHRY and CDR2 as SYGVKD. In DNA, the CDR3 is TGTGCCATCAGTGGCCCATTGGGGGGGCGCGAGGGTGAGACCCAGTACTTC. Translating gives CAISGPLGGREGETQYF.

The J gene is TRBJ2-7, the V gene TRBV11-2; D is possibly TRBD2 (5 bases). Trimming cost V 5 bases and J 9 bases, with 14 bases left between them. Germline CDR1 SGHAT, CDR2 FQNNGV. The CDR3 consists of 12 residues. In nucleotides, the CDR3 is TGTGCCAGCAGCCTCCACGTGGGAGCGCAGTACTTC. Its protein is CASSLHVGAQYF.